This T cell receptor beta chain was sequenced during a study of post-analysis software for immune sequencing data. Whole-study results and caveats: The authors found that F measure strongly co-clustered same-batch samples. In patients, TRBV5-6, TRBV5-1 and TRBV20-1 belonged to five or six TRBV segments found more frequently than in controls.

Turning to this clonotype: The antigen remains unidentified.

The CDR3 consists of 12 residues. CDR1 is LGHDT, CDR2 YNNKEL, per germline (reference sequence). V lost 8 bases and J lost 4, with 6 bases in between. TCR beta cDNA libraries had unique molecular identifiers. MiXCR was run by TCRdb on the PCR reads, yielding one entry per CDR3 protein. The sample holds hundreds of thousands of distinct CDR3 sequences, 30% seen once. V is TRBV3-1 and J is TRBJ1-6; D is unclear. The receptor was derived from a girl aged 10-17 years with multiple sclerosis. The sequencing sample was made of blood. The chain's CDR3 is CASHNYNSPLHF. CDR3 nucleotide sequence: TGTGCCAGCCACAATTATAATTCACCCCTCCACTTT.